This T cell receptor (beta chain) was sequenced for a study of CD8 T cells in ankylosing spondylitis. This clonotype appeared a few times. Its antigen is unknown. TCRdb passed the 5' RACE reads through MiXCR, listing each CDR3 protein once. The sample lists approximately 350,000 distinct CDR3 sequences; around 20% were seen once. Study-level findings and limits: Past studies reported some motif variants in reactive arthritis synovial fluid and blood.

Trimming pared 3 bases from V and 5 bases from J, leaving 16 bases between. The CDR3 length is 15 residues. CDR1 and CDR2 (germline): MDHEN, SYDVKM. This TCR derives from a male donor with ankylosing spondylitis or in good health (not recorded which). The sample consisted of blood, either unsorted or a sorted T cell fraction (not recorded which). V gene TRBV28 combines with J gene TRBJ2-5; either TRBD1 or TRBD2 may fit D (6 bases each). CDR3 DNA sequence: TGTGCCAGCAGTTTGGGTGGTACAGGGAGGGAGACCCAGTACTTC. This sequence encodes CASSLGGTGRETQYF.